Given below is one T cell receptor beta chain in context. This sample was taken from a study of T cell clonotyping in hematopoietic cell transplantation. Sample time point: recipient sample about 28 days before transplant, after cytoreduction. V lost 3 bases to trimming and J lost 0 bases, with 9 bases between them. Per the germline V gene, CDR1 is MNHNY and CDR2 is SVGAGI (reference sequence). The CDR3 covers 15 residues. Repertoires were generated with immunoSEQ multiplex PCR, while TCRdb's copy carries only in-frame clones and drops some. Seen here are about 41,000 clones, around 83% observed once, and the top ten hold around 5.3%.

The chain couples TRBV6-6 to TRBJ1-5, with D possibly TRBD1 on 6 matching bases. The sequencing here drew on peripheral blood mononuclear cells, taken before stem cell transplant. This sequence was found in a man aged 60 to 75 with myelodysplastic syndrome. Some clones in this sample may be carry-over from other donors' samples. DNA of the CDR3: TGTGCCAGCAGTTATGGACAGAGTAGCAATCAGCCCCAGCATTTT. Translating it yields CASSYGQSSNQPQHF.